This TCR beta chain was captured by sequencing in a study of blood T cell repertoires in COVID-19. In the study overall: Both acute and convalescent COVID-19 samples were obtained from the United States, Italy and Spain. T cells, B-cell-depleted T cells, or PBMCs provided the cDNA or gDNA that served as material.

Original data processing: Reference gene primer amplification yielded estimated nucleated cell counts. TCRdb's copy holds only in-frame clones and misses some; the assay was immunoSEQ multiplex PCR. The V and J calls and clone size were taken over from that table, and D and trimming were inferred from the DNA. The sample has 200,000 to 250,000 clones; just over 85% are singletons. At least ten counts were recorded for this clone. Germline values: CDR1 LNHNV, CDR2 YYDKDF (reference sequence). The CDR3 covers 16 residues. J lost 2 bases, V lost 3 bases, and 9 bases had no gene match. The source is a young man who had recovered from COVID-19. The chain joins TRBV15 to TRBJ2-7, with TRBD2 identical over 8 bases. Specimen: peripheral blood. This CDR3 is CATSSGTGGGPYEQYF. In DNA, the CDR3 is TGTGCCACCAGCAGTGGAACGGGCGGGGGGCCCTACGAGCAGTACTTC.